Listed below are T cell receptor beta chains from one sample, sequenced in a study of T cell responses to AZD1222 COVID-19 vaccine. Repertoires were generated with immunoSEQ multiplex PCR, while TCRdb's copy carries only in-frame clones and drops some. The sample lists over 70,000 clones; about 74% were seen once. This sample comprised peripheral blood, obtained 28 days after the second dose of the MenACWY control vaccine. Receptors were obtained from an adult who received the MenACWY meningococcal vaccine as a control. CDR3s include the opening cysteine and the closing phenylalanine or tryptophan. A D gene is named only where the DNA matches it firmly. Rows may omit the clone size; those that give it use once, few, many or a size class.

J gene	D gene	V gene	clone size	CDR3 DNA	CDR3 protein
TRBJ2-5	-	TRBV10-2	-	TGCGCCAGCAGTGGGGACATCTGGGAGACCCAGTACTTC	CASSGDIWETQYF
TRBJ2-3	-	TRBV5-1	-	TGCGCCAGCAGCTTTAGGAGTCCCGAGATGGATACGCAGTATTTT	CASSFRSPEMDTQYF
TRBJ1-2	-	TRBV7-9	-	TGTGCCAGCACCGCCTCGTCTATACGGGGCTACACCTTC	CASTASSIRGYTF
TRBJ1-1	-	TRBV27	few	TGTGCCAGCAGTTTTGGGGGGAGGAACACTGAAGCTTTCTTT	CASSFGGRNTEAFF
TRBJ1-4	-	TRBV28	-	TGTGCCAGCTGGGCTTCAACTAATGAAAAACTGTTTTTT	CASWASTNEKLFF
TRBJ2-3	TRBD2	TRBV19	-	TGTGCCAGTAGTGAAAATAGCGGGAGGGAGACGGATACGCAGTATTTT	CASSENSGRETDTQYF
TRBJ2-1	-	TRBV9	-	TGTGCCAGCAGCGTAGCCGTGGACCTCTCCTACAATGAGCAGTTCTTC	CASSVAVDLSYNEQFF
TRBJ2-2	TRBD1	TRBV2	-	TGTGCCAGCAGTTCCGACAGGGAGCCCGGGGAGCTGTTTTTT	CASSSDREPGELFF
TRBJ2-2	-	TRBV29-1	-	TGCAGCGTTGAAAGGCACGGGGAGCTGTTTTTT	CSVERHGELFF
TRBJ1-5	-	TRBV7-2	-	TGTGCCAGCAGCATCTCAGGTGGATATAGCAATCAGCCCCAGCATTTT	CASSISGGYSNQPQHF
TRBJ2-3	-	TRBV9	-	TGTGCCAGCAGCGTAGAAGGACAGTGGGGAAATACGCAGTATTTT	CASSVEGQWGNTQYF
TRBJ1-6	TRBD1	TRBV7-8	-	TGTGCCAGCAGCCCCTCGGACAGGGGGCGGTCACCCCTCCACTTT	CASSPSDRGRSPLHF
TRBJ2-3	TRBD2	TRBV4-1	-	TGCGCCAGCAGCCACCCTGTGGGAGCGGGGGTCACAGATACGCAGTATTTT	CASSHPVGAGVTDTQYF
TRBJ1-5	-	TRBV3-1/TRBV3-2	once	TGTGCCAGCAGCGAGGACGGTAATCAGCCCCAGCATTTT	CASSEDGNQPQHF
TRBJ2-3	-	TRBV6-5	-	TGTGCCAGCAGTCAGGGACGGTTCACAGATACGCAGTATTTT	CASSQGRFTDTQYF
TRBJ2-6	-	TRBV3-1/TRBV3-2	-	TGTGCCAGCAGCCATGGGTACTCTGGGGCCAACGTCCTGACTTTC	CASSHGYSGANVLTF
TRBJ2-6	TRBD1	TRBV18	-	TGTGCCAGCTCATTTCCGACAGGGTCTACCGGGGCCAACGTCCTGACTTTC	CASSFPTGSTGANVLTF
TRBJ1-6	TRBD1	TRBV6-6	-	TGTGCCAGCAGTCTAGACAGGGCCGGTAATTCACCCCTCCACTTT	CASSLDRAGNSPLHF
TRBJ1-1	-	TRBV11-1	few	TGTGCCAGCAGCTTGTTAATGAACACTGAAGCTTTCTTT	CASSLLMNTEAFF
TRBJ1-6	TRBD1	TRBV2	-	TGTGCCAGCAGCCCTCTCGGGACAGGGCCTACACCCCTCCACTTT	CASSPLGTGPTPLHF
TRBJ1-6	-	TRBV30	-	TGTGCCTGGACAAAGGATGCCGGTAATTCACCCCTCCACTTT	CAWTKDAGNSPLHF
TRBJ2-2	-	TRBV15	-	TGTGCCACCAGAGGTGGCAGGGAGCTGTTTTTT	CATRGGRELFF
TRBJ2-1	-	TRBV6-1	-	TGTGCCAGCAGTGACCTAGCCACATTCTACAATGAGCAGTTCTTC	CASSDLATFYNEQFF
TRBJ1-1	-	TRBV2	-	TGTGCCAGCAGTGAAGCGCTGGGGGCTTTCTTT	CASSEALGAFF
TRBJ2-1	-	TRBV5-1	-	TGCGCCAGCAGCTTGAGGACATCCTACAATGAGCAGTTCTTC	CASSLRTSYNEQFF
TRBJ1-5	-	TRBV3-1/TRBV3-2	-	TGTGCCAGCAGCCAAGATGGGGGGGACTATAGCAATCAGCCCCAGCATTTT	CASSQDGGDYSNQPQHF
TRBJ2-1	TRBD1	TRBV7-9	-	TGTGCCAGCAGTCTACAGGGGCATGAGCAGTTCTTC	CASSLQGHEQFF
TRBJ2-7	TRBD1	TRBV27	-	TGTGCCAGCAGTTTTATGGTCATCCAGGGGGACAGGAGCCACGAGCAGTACTTC	CASSFMVIQGDRSHEQYF
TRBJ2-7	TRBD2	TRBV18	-	TGTGCCAGCTCACCAATGAGCGGGGACTACGAGCAGTACTTC	CASSPMSGDYEQYF
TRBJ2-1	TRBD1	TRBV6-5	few	TGTGCCAGCAGCAGGGGGCAAGGTGAGCAGTTCTTC	CASSRGQGEQFF
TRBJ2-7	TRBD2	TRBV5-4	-	TGTGCCAGCAGCTTGGCCGGGCTAGCGGGAGACTACGAGCAGTACTTC	CASSLAGLAGDYEQYF
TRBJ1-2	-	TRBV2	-	TGTGCCAGCAGATCGTACGGGCCGCGGGGCTACACCTTC	CASRSYGPRGYTF
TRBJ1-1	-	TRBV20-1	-	TGCAGTGCTAGTCTGGACGCTGAAGCTTTCTTT	CSASLDAEAFF
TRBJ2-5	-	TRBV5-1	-	TGCGCCAGCAGGTCGGGGGGACAGCAAGAGACCCAGTACTTC	CASRSGGQQETQYF
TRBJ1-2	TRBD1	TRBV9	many	TGTGCCAGCAGCGTAGGGGTGACAGGGGATGGCTACACCTTC	CASSVGVTGDGYTF
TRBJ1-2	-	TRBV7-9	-	TGTGCCAGCAGCTTAGATCCCTATGGCTACACCTTC	CASSLDPYGYTF
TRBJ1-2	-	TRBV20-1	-	TGCAGTGTTCGGACAGTAGCTGGCTACACCTTC	CSVRTVAGYTF
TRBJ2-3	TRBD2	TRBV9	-	TGTGCCAGCAGCGTAGCTAGCGGGGGGACCACAGATACGCAGTATTTT	CASSVASGGTTDTQYF
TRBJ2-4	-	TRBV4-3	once	TGCGCCAGCAGCCAAGACACCAGCCCAAACATTCAGTACTTC	CASSQDTSPNIQYF
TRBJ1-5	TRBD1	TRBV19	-	TGTGCCAGTAGTATAGGGACAGGGGGCCCAACAACCCTCAATCAGCCCCAGCATTTT	CASSIGTGGPTTLNQPQHF
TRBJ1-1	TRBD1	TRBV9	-	TGTGCCAGCAGCGTAGGGGACAGGTATATCAACACTGAAGCTTTCTTT	CASSVGDRYINTEAFF
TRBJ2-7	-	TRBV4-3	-	TGCGCCAGCAGCCAAGGTGTTCGGGGTTACGAGCAGTACTTC	CASSQGVRGYEQYF
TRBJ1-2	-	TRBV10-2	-	TGCGCCAGCAGTGAGTCAAGAGAGAGCGGCTACACCTTC	CASSESRESGYTF
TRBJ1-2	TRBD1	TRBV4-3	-	TGCGCCAGCAGTCCTGACAGGGATTATGGCTACACCTTC	CASSPDRDYGYTF
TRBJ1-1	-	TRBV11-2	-	TGTGCCAGCAGCGCAAAAAAACAGATTGAAGCTTTCTTT	CASSAKKQIEAFF
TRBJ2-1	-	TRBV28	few	TGTGCCAGCAGGCCCCCCGGAGCTGGCTCCTACAATGAGCAGTTCTTC	CASRPPGAGSYNEQFF
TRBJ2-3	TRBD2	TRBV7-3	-	TGTGCCAGCAGCTTACCGGGACTAGCGGGGCCTGGGGGCACAGATACGCAGTATTTT	CASSLPGLAGPGGTDTQYF
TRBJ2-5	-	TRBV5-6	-	TGTGCCAGCAGCTCACGATACCAGGTCCAAGAGACCCAGTACTTC	CASSSRYQVQETQYF
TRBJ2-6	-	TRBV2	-	TGTGCCAGCAGAGGTAGTGCTGGGGCCAACGTCCTGACTTTC	CASRGSAGANVLTF
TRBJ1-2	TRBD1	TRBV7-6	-	TGTGCCAGCAGCCCGTGGACAGGGGCTTCCTATGGCTACACCTTC	CASSPWTGASYGYTF